This TCR beta chain was identified during a study of T cells after posttransplantation cyclophosphamide. Whole-study findings and limits: Recipient CMV seropositivity and CMV reactivation strongly tracked TRB clonality. Donor CD8+ memory clones often dominated recipient blood repertoires at later times. Skin or GI-infiltrating T cells shared few TRB sequences with blood.

On the day of bone marrow donation, the related graft donor provided peripheral blood. TCRdb's table, derived via immunoSEQ multiplex PCR, lists solely in-frame clones and lacks some. Reported are 25,000 to 30,000 clones, none seen only once; the ten largest carry 2.7%. This clone was seen many times. What it binds is not known. From germline, CDR1 is SEHNR and CDR2 FQNEAQ (reference sequence). Trimming took 0 bases from V and 3 from J; bases not matched to a gene: 2. This CDR3 is built from 15 residues. The TCR was taken from a woman aged 55-70 years in good health, CMV-negative, and a related stem cell transplant donor. Sample: PBMCs. The genes are TRBV7-9 and TRBJ1-3; 7 bases line up with TRBD1. The CDR3 region has the DNA TGTGCCAGCAGCTTAGCAGGGGGCGGTGGAAACACCATATATTTT. Translation gives CASSLAGGGGNTIYF. The variable domain in full, with the rest retrieved from reference TRBV7-9 and TRBJ1-3, is DTGVSQNPRHKITKRGQNVTFRCDPISEHNRLYWYRQTLGQGPEFLTYFQNEAQLEKSRLLSDRFSAERPKGSFSTLEIQRTEQGDSAMYLCASSLAGGGGNTIYFGEGSWLTVV.